Listed below are T cell receptor beta chains from one sample, sequenced in a study of T cell repertoires in cytomegalovirus infection. TCRdb redid the calling of the reads with MiXCR, one entry per CDR3 protein. Of more than 400,000 distinct CDR3 sequences in the sample, more than 25% were seen once. Material for sequencing was PBMCs. The receptor source for this set is a human donor in good health (CMV status not recorded). Some clones in this sample may be carry-over from other donors' samples. The CDR3 runs from the conserved cysteine through the conserved F or W. D genes are given only for firm matches. Rows may omit the clone size; those that give it use once, few, many or a size class.

>TRBV7-2|TRBD2|many|TRBJ2-7
CASSLVASGSEQYF
TGTGCCAGCAGCTTAGTTGCGAGCGGGAGCGAGCAGTACTTC
>TRBV4-3|.|few|TRBJ2-2
CASSQDRTAWGELFF
TGCGCCAGCAGCCAAGATAGGACTGCCTGGGGGGAGCTGTTTTTT
>TRBV14|TRBD1|few|TRBJ1-2
CASSQGSGTGFNYGYTF
TGTGCCAGCAGCCAAGGATCTGGGACAGGATTTAACTATGGCTACACCTTC
>TRBV11-3|TRBD1|few|TRBJ1-1
CASSSGGRGAFF
TGTGCCAGCAGCTCAGGGGGGCGCGGAGCTTTCTTT
>TRBV6-4|.|few|TRBJ2-3
CASSGDFTDTQYF
TGTGCCAGCAGTGGGGACTTCACAGATACGCAGTATTTT
>TRBV2|TRBD2|.|TRBJ2-3
CASSEFLADLSTDTQYF
TGTGCCAGCAGTGAATTTCTAGCGGACCTGAGCACAGATACGCAGTATTTT
>TRBV6-5|TRBD2|few|TRBJ2-7
CATSPGGSSYEQYF
TGTGCCACCTCCCCGGGGGGGAGCTCCTACGAGCAGTACTTC
>TRBV7-9|TRBD1|.|TRBJ2-1
CASSSGTDRGKLMINEQFF
TGTGCCAGCAGCTCAGGAACCGACAGGGGAAAGTTGATGATCAATGAGCAGTTCTTC
>TRBV7-6|TRBD2|.|TRBJ2-1
CASSMGLGGGNEQFF
TGTGCCAGCTCTATGGGACTAGGGGGTGGAAATGAGCAGTTCTTC
>TRBV10-3|.|.|TRBJ1-2
CALSAEVSNYGYTF
TGTGCCCTCTCCGCGGAGGTATCTAACTATGGCTACACCTTC
>TRBV19|.|.|TRBJ2-3
CASSIRQPTDTQYF
TGTGCCAGTAGTATCCGACAGCCCACAGATACGCAGTATTTT
>TRBV4-3|TRBD2|.|TRBJ2-1
CASSQDSIAGGYNEQFF
TGCGCCAGCAGCCAAGATTCGATAGCGGGGGGATACAATGAGCAGTTCTTC
>TRBV11-2|TRBD2|.|TRBJ2-7
CASSTGTSGIRQYF
TGTGCCAGCAGCACAGGGACTAGCGGGATTAGGCAGTACTTC
>TRBV6-2/TRBV6-3|.|.|TRBJ2-6
CASRGRGLVGVRTISGANVLTF
TGTGCCAGCAGAGGACGAGGTTTGGTTGGAGTCAGGACGATCTCTGGGGCCAACGTCCTGACTTTC
>TRBV5-4|TRBD2|few|TRBJ2-2
CASSSDFPGLAGVWNTGELFF
TGTGCCAGCAGCTCGGACTTCCCGGGACTAGCGGGAGTGTGGAACACCGGGGAGCTGTTTTTT
>TRBV7-2|TRBD1|.|TRBJ2-1
CASSSDRASYNEQFF
TGTGCCAGCAGCTCTGACAGGGCTTCCTACAATGAGCAGTTCTTC
>TRBV19|TRBD1|.|TRBJ1-2
CASRQKGGNGYTF
TGTGCCAGTAGACAAAAAGGGGGCAATGGCTACACCTTC